This passage covers 6 T cell receptor beta chains from one sample sequenced in a study of blood T cells in healthy people across ages. The use of a sample-barcoded 5' primer and a J-beta primer mix characterized a second PCR of roughly 6 to 11 cycles. MiXCR was run by TCRdb on the 5' RACE reads, yielding one entry per CDR3 protein. The sample lists 1.5 million to 2 million distinct CDR3 sequences; just under 50% were seen once. Material: blood. These TCRs come from a woman in her thirties or forties in good health.

Turning to this clonotype: Relative to the germline gene, one junction end is altered; a read error may explain this. The J gene is TRBJ2-3, the V gene TRBV6-2 or TRBV6-3; TRBD2 aligns across 8 bases. The germline CDR1 and CDR2 sequences are MNHEY and SVGEGT. The CDR3 is made up of 16 amino acids. CDR3 region: CASTDPRGGPPDMQYF. CDR3 sequence (DNA): TGTGCCAGCACGGATCCACGGGGGGGGCCTCCAGATATGCAGTATTTT.

This clonotype came up a few times. The V gene is TRBV7-9, the J gene TRBJ2-5, with 7 bases identical to TRBD2. V lost 5 bases to trimming and J lost 3 bases; unmatched junction nucleotides: 9. The V gene's germline CDR1 is SEHNR and CDR2 FQNEAQ (reference sequence). The CDR3 length is 15 residues. CDR3 sequence: CASSPGEGSEETQYF. As DNA, the CDR3 is TGTGCCAGCAGCCCGGGGGAGGGTTCAGAAGAGACCCAGTACTTC.

This rearrangement joins TRBV4-1 to TRBJ1-6, with D uncertain. CDR3 length equals 13 residues. V shed 3 bases and J shed 8 bases, with 8 bases lying between them. The V gene's germline CDR1 is MGHRA and CDR2 YSYEKL. The CDR3 protein is CASSHNIHSPLHF. CDR3 in DNA: TGCGCCAGCAGCCATAATATCCATTCACCCCTCCACTTT.

The rearrangement uses TRBV7-2 and TRBJ2-3; 15 bases are a match to TRBD2. From germline, CDR1 is SGHTA and CDR2 FQGNSA. V lost 5 bases, J lost 4 bases, and 10 bases stayed unmatched. The CDR3 covers 18 residues. The CDR3 loop reads CASSHFRTSGGDADTQYF. The CDR3 nucleotides are TGTGCCAGCAGCCATTTCCGGACTAGCGGGGGGGACGCAGATACGCAGTATTTT.

The V gene is TRBV7-9, the J gene TRBJ2-1; D may be TRBD1 (5 bases). The germline gives CDR1 SEHNR, CDR2 FQNEAQ (reference sequence). The germline V and J ends were trimmed by 1 base and 2 bases, with 9 bases remaining between them. There are 15 residues in the CDR3. In DNA, the CDR3 is TGTGCCAGCAGCTTAGGACAGCCTGCCTACAATGAGCAGTTCTTC. It specifies CASSLGQPAYNEQFF.

This chain uses TRBV29-1 with TRBJ2-3; weak D call: TRBD1 (5 bases). The V end was cut by 2 bases, the J end by 2 bases, with 14 bases between. Germline CDR1 is SQVTM and CDR2 is ANQGSEA. This CDR3 comprises 15 residues. The CDR3 bases are TGCAGCGTTGAACTCCAGGGCGTGAACACAGATACGCAGTATTTT. Its protein is CSVELQGVNTDTQYF.